Described below is a single TCR beta chain sequence and its context. This clone has just one count. The antigen it binds to is not known. The sample holds no much larger clone one base away, and base qualities are not on file. Receptor amplification or capture employed the immunoSEQ multiplex PCR assay. For the multiplex PCR, a mixture combining 60 forward primers for TCR Vbeta segments and 13 reverse primers for TCR Jbeta segments was used. Amplification of the CDR3 region of rearranged TCR beta genes was performed with a multiplex PCR assay on genomic DNA. The Illumina HiSeq System was used to sequence the amplified TCR beta libraries as 87-base-pair reads. The authors' analysis ran thus. In a later analysis, roughly 80 million unique TCR beta chains were counted across the approximately 670 repertoires, and approximately 11 million of these chains were shared by at least two donors. A nearest-neighbor algorithm error-corrected the raw reads and collapsed the reads into unique sequences, merging closely related sequences to remove PCR and sequencing errors. To assign V, D and J gene segments, CDR3 sequences were aligned to IMGT reference sequences. For a sequence to be retained, at least a six-nucleotide match to both a V gene segment and a J gene segment was required. Rearrangements were classified as productive when the CDR3 lacked stop codons and remained in frame with V and J, and all other rearrangements were classified as non-productive. Following IMGT convention, CDR3 was defined as the stretch from the second conserved V-encoded cysteine up to the conserved J-encoded phenylalanine. In an earlier analysis of more than 550 of the donors, sequences lacking an unambiguous match to a single V gene segment were excluded. In an earlier analysis of around 590 of the donors, a V segment was called functional when productive rearrangements were above 56.7%, and segregating when the standard deviation between donors exceeded 5%. A statistical classification framework was built to diagnose cytomegalovirus status from the catalog of TCR beta chain sequences. In a later analysis, V and J genes were assigned by comparing TCR nucleotide sequences against IMGT/GENE-DB human TR gene sequences. The TCRdist pipeline was used in a later analysis to assign CDR3 sequences and most-parsimonious VDJ recombination scenarios. In a later analysis, every TCR beta chain was defined by the combination of its CDR3 amino acid sequence and its V-gene family, and reads without a unique V-gene family were dropped. In a later analysis, several hundred highly shared, low-generation-probability nucleotide sequences were removed to address suspected cross-contamination and a sequencing artifact. In a later analysis, a clonal expansion index for each public chain was calculated from normalized within-repertoire ranks of inferred template counts. A later analysis computed generation probabilities with a VDJ recombination model fitted to out-of-frame rearrangements, and checked the results against IGoR. Hypergeometric tests were used in a later analysis to score TCR-TCR, TCR-HLA and TCR-CMV co-occurrence, with a repertoire-size bias correction applied to the TCR pairs. False discovery rates were estimated in a later analysis by permuting HLA or CMV assignments 20 times. In a later analysis, co-occurring TCRs were grouped with DBSCAN, and TCRdist sequence similarity was added when clustering was performed within HLA-allele-positive subsets. Repertoires with fewer than 30,000 or more than 120,000 public chains were left out of co-occurrence clustering, as were about five repertoires with anomalous nucleotide sharing. TCRdb took over this immuneACCESS table, retaining in-frame rearrangements with V and J assigned. Such tables are incomplete; in checked studies, under half of the missing clones stem from an unresolved V gene, and the remainder is unexplained. Clone size and V and J calls were adopted from that table, with D and trimming inferred from the DNA. Within this sample are 170,000 or so clones, with roughly 78% of them counted one time only. In total, the top ten clones hold less than 15% of the sample.

These data originate in a study of cytomegalovirus exposure and HLA in healthy donors (dated by TCRdb to about 2017). For context, the study as a whole: An earlier analysis of around 600 of the donors reported about 290 Gb of sequence data and 117 million unique TCR beta sequences from around 200 million T cells. To predict cytomegalovirus infection status, the study combined high-throughput TCR immunosequencing, statistical association of individual TCRs with disease status, and machine learning. An early release that covered some 630 HLA-typed donors contained about 300 gigabases of sequencing data and 80 million or so unique TCR sequences. Rather than using new phenotypic data, the later analysis identified candidate immune exposures from TCR beta sequences and from how often those sequences occurred across donors. The number of donors typed differed by locus, with about 629-630 for A, B, C, DRB1 and DQB1, roughly 520 for DQA1, 606 for DPA1, and over 400 for DPB1. Donor age, sex, ethnicity and CMV serostatus were compiled together with the repertoire data. The study profiled the T cell repertoires of hundreds of subjects by immunosequencing and related them to cytomegalovirus serostatus. A handful of DR-DQ haplotypes were handled as single units for association and clustering because linkage in the cohort was strong. The genetic ancestry cluster associated with self-reported Caucasian donors included 80% to 90% of the roughly 360 genotyped donors. Every repertoire in the discovery cohort had been generated on one and the same sequencing platform. A later genetic analysis used genome-wide SNP genotypes for about three fifths of the 666 donors, treating that subset as a discovery cohort. To decide whether each TCR beta V gene segment behaved as functional or pseudogenic, an earlier analysis of fewer than 750 of the donors relied on high-throughput TCR beta sequencing. Class I and class II HLA loci were covered by the typing at four-digit resolution. Among about 410 genotyped donors of the cohort, an average of around 250,000 unique TCR beta nucleotide sequences was sequenced per donor, of which roughly 17% were non-productive. A later analysis re-analyzed previously published TCR beta repertoires from 500 to 700 donors and added high-resolution HLA genotyping to study TCR occurrence patterns. The study aimed to test whether signatures of past pathogen exposure could be identified by cataloging public T cell receptors. Besides the first cohort of 500 to 700 subjects, a separate validation cohort made up of roughly 120 different subjects was used.

Overall results and qualifications from the work: According to a later genetic analysis, donors in an Asian-associated ancestry cluster had fewer N-insertions in productive TCRs than the roughly 670-donor mean. The study listed over 150 TCR beta chains as associated with cytomegalovirus. At a false discovery rate of 0.05, a later analysis linked 15,000 to 20,000 TCR beta sequences to specific HLA alleles. The presence/absence analyses assumed that sequencing depth was roughly uniform across donors, and that assumption may not be true. A group of highly shared sequence variants was considered likely to be a technical artifact of the sequencing pipeline. A further reported finding was that TCR beta sequences accurately predicted the HLA-A and HLA-B alleles for most subjects in the first cohort. In an earlier analysis of fewer than 700 of the donors, most TCR beta V segments appeared in productive rearrangements about 90% or about 30% of the time, broadly matching IMGT annotations. Most CMV-associated TCR beta chains appeared to be HLA-restricted in a later analysis, and the HLA associations seemed to be driven largely by CMV exposure. According to a later analysis, TCR association rates differed among HLA loci, with DRB1 alleles showing the most associated TCRs and HLA-C alleles showing the fewest. Because counts were too low, 15 or so rarely observed V segments, including chromosome 9 orphons, were excluded from the earlier analysis of several hundred of the donors. It was suggested by the authors that the approach could potentially be generalized to other disease states and immunological phenotypes. A later genetic analysis associated a missense DCLRE1C variant with V-gene and J-gene trimming of TCR beta chains, and an independent cohort replicated the association. The only immune exposure information available for the cohort was CMV serostatus. A few of the identified cytomegalovirus-associated TCR beta chains were confirmed in vitro to be specific for cytomegalovirus antigens. Because some donors lacked HLA typing at each locus, the association tests relied only on the typed subset. Correlated functional status among segregating V segments might reflect linkage disequilibrium, but an unknown experimental factor could not be ruled out. Assigning TCR associations to individual alleles was difficult when HLA alleles, especially DR and DQ, strongly co-occurred. In a later analysis, HLA-associated TCR beta chains showed more clonal expansion and lower generation probabilities than non-associated chains that were equally common. A later analysis reported that several top co-occurrence clusters appeared linked to parvovirus B19, influenza, CMV and Epstein-Barr virus. Cytomegalovirus status was reported to be diagnosed by the classifier with high specificity and sensitivity in both the original and validation cohorts. The cohort was sequenced for TCR beta chains only, and without alpha or paired-chain data the features that could be detected were limited. Most TCR sequences were seen in very few donors, while some public TCRs were found in many individuals.

In total, approximately 690 healthy bone marrow donors made up the cohort. Cohort members were all nominally healthy when sampled, although unrecorded immune exposures were likely present. The donor tested CMV seropositive, placing the donor among the 289 seropositive members of the cohort. A peripheral blood sample was collected from each donor, and TCR beta sequencing was performed on peripheral blood mononuclear cells. The Qiagen DNeasy Blood Extraction Kit was used to extract genomic DNA from the blood cell samples. The receptor comes from a woman aged 50 to 65 in good health and CMV-seropositive. Sequenced: PBMCs.

Here the CDR3 is given as CAISEPVQGGSTEAFF. The bases read TGTGCCATCAGTGAGCCAGTACAGGGGGGTAGCACTGAAGCTTTCTTT. In this chain, TRBV10-3 is recombined with TRBJ1-1, with 8 middle bases fitting TRBD1. The germline V gene gives CDR1 as ENHRY and CDR2 as SYGVKD. Measured from the cysteine to the phenylalanine, the CDR3 is 16 residues long. Only CDR3 DNA is held: 48 bases, read in frame from base 1. Here V drops 2 bases and J drops 4 bases, and the junction holds 9 bases not matched to any gene.